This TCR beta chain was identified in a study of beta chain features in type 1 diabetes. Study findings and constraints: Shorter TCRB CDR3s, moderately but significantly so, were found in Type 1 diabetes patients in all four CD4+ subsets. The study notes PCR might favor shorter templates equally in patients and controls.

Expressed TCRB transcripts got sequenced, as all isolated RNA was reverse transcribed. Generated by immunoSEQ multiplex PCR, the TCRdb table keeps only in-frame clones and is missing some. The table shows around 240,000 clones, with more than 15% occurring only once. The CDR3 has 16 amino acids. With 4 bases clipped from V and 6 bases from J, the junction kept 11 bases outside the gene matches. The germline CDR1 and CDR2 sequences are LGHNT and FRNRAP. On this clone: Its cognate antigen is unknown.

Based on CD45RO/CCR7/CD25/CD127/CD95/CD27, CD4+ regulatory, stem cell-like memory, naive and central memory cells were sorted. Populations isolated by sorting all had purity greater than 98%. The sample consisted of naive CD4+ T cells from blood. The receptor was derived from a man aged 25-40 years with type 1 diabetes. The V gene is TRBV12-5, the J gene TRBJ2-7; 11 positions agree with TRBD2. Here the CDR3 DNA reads TGTGCTAGTGGTTCCCCTCCGACTAGCGGGGTCTCCGAGCAGTACTTC. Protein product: CASGSPPTSGVSEQYF.